This is a list of T cell receptor beta chains from one sample in a study of blood T cell repertoires in COVID-19. Data came from immunoSEQ multiplex PCR; TCRdb stores just in-frame clones and leaves some out. The repertoire includes over 200,000 clones, less than 90% of them detected once, and under 3% sits in the top ten. The sample was peripheral blood. Source of these receptors: an older woman with active or convalescent COVID-19. Both conserved end residues are part of each CDR3. D genes are given only for firm matches. The size of a clone is reported for some rows only, either as once, few or many, or as a class for expanded clones.

NA,TRBJ2-7,few,TRBV6-1,TGTGCCAGCAGTGAACTGCCAGGGAGGCCCTACGAGCAGTACTTC,CASSELPGRPYEQYF
TRBD2,TRBJ2-7,NA,TRBV3-1/TRBV3-2,TGTGCCAGCAGCCCATTTCGGACTAGCGGGATCCGGTCCTACGAGCAGTACTTC,CASSPFRTSGIRSYEQYF
NA,TRBJ2-5,NA,TRBV7-9,TGTGCCAGCAGCTTAATGGGCAGCCAAGAGACCCAGTACTTC,CASSLMGSQETQYF
NA,TRBJ2-2,NA,TRBV19,TGTGCCAGTAGTATGACGGGCACCGGGGAGCTGTTTTTT,CASSMTGTGELFF
TRBD2,TRBJ2-5,NA,TRBV5-1,TGCGCCAGCCGAGCGGGGTTCCAAGAGACCCAGTACTTC,CASRAGFQETQYF
NA,TRBJ1-6,NA,TRBV3-1/TRBV3-2,TGTGCCAGCAGCTTCTGGACACCCGATAACTCACCCCTCCACTTT,CASSFWTPDNSPLHF
TRBD2,TRBJ2-1,NA,TRBV5-1,TGCGCCAGCAGCAGGGGACTAGCGGGAGGTGAGCAGTTCTTC,CASSRGLAGGEQFF
NA,TRBJ2-7,NA,TRBV29-1,TGCAGCGTTGGCGGGGAAGGCATCCTCGACGAGCAGTACTTC,CSVGGEGILDEQYF
TRBD1,TRBJ1-1,NA,TRBV5-4,TGTGCCAGCAGCCCCCTCGACAGGGGGGACACTGAAGCTTTCTTT,CASSPLDRGDTEAFF
TRBD2,TRBJ2-1,NA,TRBV5-1,TGCGCCAGCAGCTTGAGTGCGGGGGGGCCCAATGAGCAGTTCTTC,CASSLSAGGPNEQFF
NA,TRBJ1-4,NA,TRBV24-1,TGTGCCACCAGTGATTCAACAGGGCCCGGTGAAAAACTGTTTTTT,CATSDSTGPGEKLFF
TRBD2,TRBJ2-2,NA,TRBV2,TGTGCCAGCAGGGGGACTAGTGGCACCGGGGAGCTGTTTTTT,CASRGTSGTGELFF
TRBD1,TRBJ1-1,NA,TRBV5-6,TGTGCCAGCCGCTTAGGACAGGATTACACTGAAGCTTTCTTT,CASRLGQDYTEAFF
NA,TRBJ2-2,NA,TRBV30,TGTGCCTGGTTTCCGGGGATCCACACCGGGGAGCTGTTTTTT,CAWFPGIHTGELFF
TRBD1,TRBJ2-7,NA,TRBV2,TGTGCCAGTTCGACGGGACAGCAGAACGAGCAGTACTTC,CASSTGQQNEQYF
NA,TRBJ1-5,NA,TRBV28,TGTGCCAGCACCGTAAGGAGGGGTGGAGGGGTTCAGCCCCAGCATTTT,CASTVRRGGGVQPQHF
TRBD2,TRBJ2-7,NA,TRBV11-3,TGTGCCAGCAGCTTATTCGGGGAGGGCGAGCAGTACTTC,CASSLFGEGEQYF
NA,TRBJ2-5,NA,TRBV7-2,TGTGCCAGCAGCCGGGACTTTCAAGAGACCCAGTACTTC,CASSRDFQETQYF
TRBD2,TRBJ2-7,NA,TRBV2,TGTGCCAGCTCAACCGGGACTAGCGTTGGCGAGCAGTACTTC,CASSTGTSVGEQYF
TRBD1,TRBJ1-2,NA,TRBV7-2,TGTGCCAGCAGCTTAGATCCTACGGGACAGGGGCGTCGCGGCTACACCTTC,CASSLDPTGQGRRGYTF
TRBD1,TRBJ1-5,NA,TRBV6-5,TGTGCCAGCAGTTCCGAGGGGACAGGGGACCAGCCCCAGCATTTT,CASSSEGTGDQPQHF
NA,TRBJ2-7,NA,TRBV5-5,TGTGCCAGCAGCTTTTCACAGGTCTCCTACGAGCAGTACTTC,CASSFSQVSYEQYF
TRBD1,TRBJ2-3,NA,TRBV29-1,TGCAGCGTTACACAGGGGGCGGTCACAGATACGCAGTATTTT,CSVTQGAVTDTQYF